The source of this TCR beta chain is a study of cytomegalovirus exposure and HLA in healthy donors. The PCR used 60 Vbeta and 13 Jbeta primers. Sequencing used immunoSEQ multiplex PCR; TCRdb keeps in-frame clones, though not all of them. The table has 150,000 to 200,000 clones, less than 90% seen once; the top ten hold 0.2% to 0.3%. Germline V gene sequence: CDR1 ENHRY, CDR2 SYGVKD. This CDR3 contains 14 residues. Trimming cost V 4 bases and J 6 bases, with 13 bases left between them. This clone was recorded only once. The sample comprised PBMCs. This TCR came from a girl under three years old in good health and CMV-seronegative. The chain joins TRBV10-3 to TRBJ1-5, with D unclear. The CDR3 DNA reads TGTGCCATCAGTGTAGAGGGCTCGGGTCAGCCCCAGCATTTT. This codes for CAISVEGSGQPQHF.